Listed here are 3 T cell receptor beta chains from one sample, sequenced in a study of shared clonotypes between healthy human individuals. The method was immunoSEQ multiplex PCR; TCRdb's version includes in-frame clones alone and lacks a portion of them. The sample holds roughly 680,000 clones; 72% are singletons and the top ten take approximately 1.8%. The sequenced material came from memory CD4+ T cells sorted from blood. Subset reported: CD45RA-negative fraction. All receptors come from a woman between 25 and 40 years old in good health.

A few counts support this clone. The rearrangement links TRBV6-6 to TRBJ1-2; D remains unclear. CDR3 length: 9 amino acids. Germline loops: CDR1 MNHNY, CDR2 SVGAGI (reference sequence). V dropped 8 bases and J dropped 8 bases, with 6 bases sitting between them. CDR3 nucleotides: TGTGCCAGCCAGGACGGCTACACCTTC. It is translated as CASQDGYTF.

The genes are TRBV15 and TRBJ1-1, with D possibly being TRBD1 (6 bases). Germline assignment: CDR1 LNHNV and CDR2 YYDKDF (reference sequence). V was cut by 4 bases and J by 5 bases, with 17 bases left in between. The CDR3 consists of 15 residues. The chain's CDR3 is CATSTATGRTTEAFF. CDR3 sequence (DNA): TGTGCCACCAGCACCGCAACAGGGAGGACAACTGAAGCTTTCTTT.

This chain connects TRBV14 to TRBJ2-4; D gene unclear. V dropped 1 base and J dropped 9 bases, with 10 bases sitting between them. Germline V CDR1 and CDR2: SGHDN, FVKESK. This CDR3 spans 13 amino acids. CDR3 region: CASSQVHDGIQYF. CDR3 in DNA: TGTGCCAGCAGCCAAGTTCACGATGGCATTCAGTACTTC.